Following are 26 T cell receptor beta chains from one sample sequenced in a study of response to subunit inactivated influenza vaccine. MiXCR, applied by TCRdb to the RT-PCR reads, yields one record per CDR3 protein. The sample consists of around 530,000 distinct CDR3 sequences, 15% to 20% of them appearing once. The specimen was CD4+ T cells sorted from PBMCs, collected around 25 months after vaccination. The receptor source for this set is a man aged 45 to 70 who received an inactivated influenza vaccine.

The chain uses TRBV27 and TRBJ2-2, with 9 positions matching TRBD1. The CDR3 runs to 13 residues. The J segment lost 6 bases and the V segment lost 8 bases, leaving 4 bases of the junction unmatched. Germline CDR1 is MNHEY and CDR2 is SMNVEV (reference sequence). CDR3 sequence: CASSDRGAGELFF. The CDR3 nucleotides read TGTGCCAGCTCGGACAGGGGCGCCGGGGAGCTGTTTTTT.

This clonotype was detected a few times. The V and J genes are TRBV29-1 and TRBJ2-3; D gene unclear. The CDR3 has 15 residues. Trimming removed 5 bases from V and 1 base from J, with 16 bases in between. The germline V gene encodes CDR1 SQVTM and CDR2 ANQGSEA. Written as DNA, the CDR3 is TGCAGCGTTCAGTTCTCCACTATTGGCACAGATACGCAGTATTTT. Amino acids: CSVQFSTIGTDTQYF.

The chain has TRBV20-1 and TRBJ2-5, with 10 bases fitting TRBD2. The CDR3 spans 15 residues. Trimming at V came to 5 bases and at J to 6 bases, leaving 12 bases not matched to a gene. Germline-derived CDR1 and CDR2 are DFQATT and SNEGSKA (reference sequence). The DNA for the CDR3 is TGCAGTGCTTTACCGGGACTAGCGAATCATCAGACCCAGTACTTC. This encodes CSALPGLANHQTQYF.

This clonotype was detected ten times or more. The rearrangement uses TRBV10-3 and TRBJ2-7, with 9 nucleotides matching TRBD1. CDR3 size: 13 residues. The ends lost 6 bases at V and 3 bases at J; junction bases unmatched: 3. Germline CDR1 reads ENHRY; CDR2 reads SYGVKD. CDR3 DNA: TGTGCCATCAGCGGGACAGGGTACTACGAGCAGTACTTC. This gives the protein CAISGTGYYEQYF.

Ten or more counts support this clonotype. One end of the junction does not line up with germline, which may come from a read error. The J gene is TRBJ2-1, the V gene TRBV25-1; 7 bases are a match to TRBD1. Germline lookup yields CDR1 MGHDK and CDR2 SYGVNS. The CDR3 is 16 amino acids. CDR3 nucleotide sequence: TGTGCCAGCACCGGAGACGTAGGGGGCCTCTACACTGAGCAGTTCTTC. Translated: CASTGDVGGLYTEQFF.

This clonotype was picked up a small number of times. The chain couples TRBV24-1 to TRBJ1-5; D may be TRBD1 (6 bases). Germline-derived CDR1 and CDR2 are KGHDR and SFDVKD. V was cut by 4 bases and J by 4 bases, with 22 bases left in between. The CDR3 spans 18 residues. CDR3 amino acids: CATSDAGGAIGWNQPQHF. DNA of the CDR3: TGTGCCACCAGTGACGCGGGGGGGGCAATCGGGTGGAATCAGCCCCAGCATTTT.

The chain is built from TRBV5-1 and TRBJ1-1; no clear D gene. The CDR3 spans 14 residues. V was shortened by 1 base and J by 4 bases, with 11 bases between the two germline ends. Germline assignment: CDR1 SGHRS and CDR2 YFSETQ. CDR3 loop: CASSLTPGSTEAFF. CDR3 DNA sequence: TGCGCCAGCAGCTTGACGCCAGGAAGCACTGAAGCTTTCTTT.

This clonotype was counted at least ten times. The J gene is TRBJ1-6, the V gene TRBV27; possible D gene TRBD1, 6 bases. This CDR3 contains 17 residues. The V gene's germline CDR1 is MNHEY and CDR2 SMNVEV (reference sequence). V shed 7 bases and J shed 8 bases, with 24 bases lying between them. This CDR3 is CASTHIRTGIRDSPLHF. In DNA, the CDR3 is TGTGCCAGCACCCACATTAGAACAGGGATAAGAGATTCACCCCTCCACTTT.

J is TRBJ1-1 and V is TRBV6-1, with TRBD1 matching over 7 bases. V gave up 7 bases and J gave up 2 bases; unmatched junction bases: 7. Germline V lookup: CDR1 MNHNS, CDR2 SASEGT. The CDR3 consists of 14 residues. The CDR3 protein is CASTRQGYNTEAFF. The CDR3 DNA sequence: TGTGCCAGCACACGACAGGGATACAACACTGAAGCTTTCTTT.

V usage is TRBV10-3 and J usage is TRBJ2-2; perhaps TRBD2 as D (5 bases). Trimming removed 6 bases at V and 5 bases at J, with 13 bases between. This CDR3 spans 14 amino acids. Per germline, CDR1 ENHRY and CDR2 SYGVKD. As DNA, the CDR3 is TGTGCCATCAGAAAGGACGGGGAAACCGGGGAGCTGTTTTTT. Translated: CAIRKDGETGELFF.

V gene TRBV5-4 combines with J gene TRBJ2-3; 8 bases are shared with TRBD2. This CDR3 comprises 15 residues. Germline-derived CDR1 and CDR2 are SGHNT and YYREEE (reference sequence). Germline trimming cut 4 bases from V and 5 bases from J; bases unmatched to any gene: 9. CDR3 region: CASSMSGGTIDTQYF. The DNA for the CDR3 is TGTGCCAGCAGCATGAGCGGGGGAACGATAGATACGCAGTATTTT.

The gene calls are TRBV5-5 and TRBJ1-2; the match to TRBD1 covers 8 bases. Germline loops: CDR1 SGHKS, CDR2 YYEKEE (reference sequence). J was trimmed by 8 bases and V by 4 bases; bases with no gene match: 7. The CDR3 is 13 amino acids. The CDR3 loop is CASSLRTGQGYTF. The DNA of the CDR3 is TGTGCCAGCAGCCTTCGGACAGGGCAGGGCTACACCTTC.

This clonotype was recorded a few times. The chain has TRBV3-1 and TRBJ1-1; 8 nucleotides match TRBD1. Germline assignment: CDR1 LGHDT and CDR2 YNNKEL (reference sequence). The CDR3 spans 15 residues. Unmatched junction bases numbered 11, after V lost 7 bases and J lost 4 bases. Here the CDR3 DNA reads TGTGCCAGCAAAATCGCAGGGGGCAAGGGCACTGAAGCTTTCTTT. Protein sequence: CASKIAGGKGTEAFF. The full variable domain, in which reference TRBV3-1 and TRBJ1-1 provide the parts outside the CDR3, is DTAVSQTPKYLVTQMGNDKSIKCEQNLGHDTMYWYKQDSKKFLKIMFSYNNKELIINETVPNRFSPKSPDKAHLNLHINSLELGDSAVYFCASKIAGGKGTEAFFGQGTRLTVV.

The chain couples TRBV29-1 to TRBJ2-1; 7 bases fit TRBD2. V lost 5 bases to trimming and J lost 0 bases; unmatched junction nucleotides: 4. The CDR3 runs 14 residues. Germline CDR1 is SQVTM and CDR2 is ANQGSEA. CDR3 nucleotides: TGCAGCGTTAGGGGAGGGAGCTCCTACAATGAGCAGTTCTTC. This codes for CSVRGGSSYNEQFF.

The chain joins TRBV5-4 to TRBJ2-7; D is perhaps TRBD1 or TRBD2 (5 bases each). The germline gives CDR1 SGHNT, CDR2 YYREEE (reference sequence). The CDR3 consists of 16 residues. V was pared by 3 bases and J by 0 bases, with 16 bases between. The CDR3 bases are TGTGCCAGCAGCTCGCGTCGGGGCCGAAACTCCTACGAGCAGTACTTC. Protein sequence: CASSSRRGRNSYEQYF.

This clonotype came up many times. J is TRBJ2-1 and V is TRBV12-3 or TRBV12-4; the match to TRBD2 covers 9 bases. V trimming: 2 bases; J trimming: 3 bases; junction bases outside the gene matches: 2. This CDR3 is 15 amino acids long. The CDR3 here is CASSLRREGYNEQFF. CDR3 bases: TGTGCCAGCAGTTTAAGGCGGGAGGGCTACAATGAGCAGTTCTTC.

This clonotype was seen a handful of times. V usage is TRBV15 and J usage is TRBJ2-1; D perhaps matches TRBD1 (5 bases). CDR3 length: 14 residues. V lost 0 bases to trimming and J lost 10 bases, with 13 bases between them. From germline, CDR1 is LNHNV and CDR2 YYDKDF (reference sequence). CDR3 amino acids: CATSREGLNKEQFF. The CDR3 DNA reads as TGTGCCACCAGCAGAGAGGGGCTTAATAAGGAGCAGTTCTTC.

The chain joins TRBV19 to TRBJ1-1; maybe TRBD1 (5 bases). Germline-derived CDR1 and CDR2 are LNHDA and SQIVND (reference sequence). The CDR3 has 14 residues. Trimming took 1 base from V and 6 from J, leaving 12 bases between them. Here the CDR3 reads CASSIARGYAEAFF. The CDR3 DNA follows: TGTGCCAGTAGTATAGCCCGGGGCTACGCTGAAGCTTTCTTT.

There are a few counts of this clonotype. This chain connects TRBV5-1 to TRBJ1-5; no clear D. V was trimmed by 0 bases and J by 2 bases, leaving 9 bases between them. This CDR3 spans 15 amino acids. CDR1 is SGHRS and CDR2 is YFSETQ in the germline V gene. In DNA, the CDR3 is TGCGCCAGCAGCTTGGCCGGGAGCCGCAATCAGCCCCAGCATTTT. It yields the protein CASSLAGSRNQPQHF.

CDR3 sequence: CASSQISRNSYEQYF. The DNA for the CDR3 is TGTGCCAGCAGCCAAATTTCTCGAAACTCCTACGAGCAGTACTTC. The V and J genes are TRBV14 and TRBJ2-7; D is undetermined. This CDR3 is 15 amino acids long. Looked up from germline, CDR1 is SGHDN and CDR2 is FVKESK. Trimming took 2 bases from V and 0 from J, leaving 11 bases between them.

The sample holds a few counts of this clonotype. The rearrangement joins TRBV5-1 to TRBJ2-7; 7 nucleotides align to TRBD2. The ends lost 2 bases at V and 3 bases at J; junction bases unmatched: 5. From germline, CDR1 is SGHRS and CDR2 YFSETQ. This CDR3 is built from 14 residues. This CDR3 reads CASSLLATDYEQYF. The CDR3, as DNA: TGCGCCAGCAGCTTACTAGCGACAGACTACGAGCAGTACTTC.

The CDR3 is CSATRLNSPLHF. The CDR3 DNA reads TGCAGTGCTACCAGGCTTAATTCACCCCTCCACTTT. The chain uses TRBV20-1 and TRBJ1-6; D remains ambiguous. There are 12 residues in the CDR3. V was pared by 4 bases and J by 6 bases, with 7 bases between. CDR1 and CDR2 from the germline V gene are DFQATT and SNEGSKA (reference sequence).

This clonotype has more than one count but fewer than ten. V usage is TRBV9 and J usage is TRBJ2-2; D unresolved. Trimming stripped 3 bases from V and 4 bases from J, with 10 bases between. The CDR3 sequence is 14 residues long. Germline CDR1 is SGDLS and CDR2 is YYNGEE. The CDR3 DNA follows: TGTGCCAGCAGCGCTGACTCTCGCACCGGGGAGCTGTTTTTT. Encoded protein: CASSADSRTGELFF. The variable domain in full, completed from reference TRBV9 and TRBJ2-2, reads DSGVTQTPKHLITATGQRVTLRCSPRSGDLSVYWYQQSLDQGLQFLIQYYNGEERAKGNILERFSAQQFPDLHSELNLSSLELGDSALYFCASSADSRTGELFFGEGSRLTVL.

This clonotype was recorded a few times. The chain links TRBV4-3 to TRBJ1-2, with D possibly being TRBD1 (5 bases). Germline V lookup: CDR1 LGHNA, CDR2 YSLEER. Trimming took 0 bases from V and 0 from J, leaving 17 bases between them. CDR3 length: 18 amino acids. The CDR3, as DNA: TGCGCCAGCAGCCAAGATCGAGGGGCTGGGTGGGCTAACTATGGCTACACCTTC. This encodes CASSQDRGAGWANYGYTF.

The rearrangement uses TRBV20-1 and TRBJ2-5; no reliable D call. The V end was cut by 0 bases, the J end by 4 bases, with 9 bases between. The germline gives CDR1 DFQATT, CDR2 SNEGSKA (reference sequence). The CDR3 runs 13 residues. In nucleotides, the CDR3 is TGCAGTGCTAGAGATCCCGCAGTAGAGACCCAGTACTTC. It is translated as CSARDPAVETQYF.

The chain recombines TRBV7-6 with TRBJ2-2; no reliable D call. V lost 1 base and J 5 bases, leaving 8 bases between the germline ends. The germline V gene has CDR1 SGHVS and CDR2 FNYEAQ. The CDR3 consists of 14 residues. The CDR3 DNA sequence: TGTGCCAGCAGCTTAGAATCCGTAACCGGGGAGCTGTTTTTT. It specifies CASSLESVTGELFF. Full variable domain (rest looked up from reference TRBV7-6 and TRBJ2-2): GAGVSQSPRYKVTKRGQDVALRCDPISGHVSLYWYRQALGQGPEFLTYFNYEAQQDKSGLPNDRFSAERPEGSISTLTIQRTEQRDSAMYRCASSLESVTGELFFGEGSRLTVL.